The 31 T cell receptor beta chains in this list originate from one sample, sequenced in a study of T cells after posttransplantation cyclophosphamide. Sampled 1 year posttransplant, controls received myeloablative marrow transplants, methotrexate and a calcineurin inhibitor. TCRdb's copy holds only in-frame clones and misses some; the assay was immunoSEQ multiplex PCR. The sample comprises 15,000 to 20,000 clones, around 87% of which are singletons, and 3.5% to 4% rests with the top ten. Sequenced material: PBMCs, taken after an allogeneic stem cell transplant with a calcineurin inhibitor and methotrexate. The receptors originated from a male patient between 45 and 59 years old who received an allogeneic stem cell transplant from an unrelated donor, was CMV-positive, and had chronic GVHD only. Some T cells here may be from the graft donor.

The rearrangement joins TRBV19 to TRBJ1-6; D possibly corresponds to TRBD1 (6 bases). Trimming removed 4 bases at V and 7 bases at J, with 8 bases between. The germline V gene has CDR1 LNHDA and CDR2 SQIVND (reference sequence). The CDR3 covers 13 residues. CDR3 protein: CASSRDINSPLHF. The CDR3 bases are TGTGCCAGTAGTAGGGACATCAATTCACCCCTCCACTTT.

The V and J genes are TRBV5-6 and TRBJ1-1, with a tentative D call TRBD1 (5 bases). This CDR3 spans 15 amino acids. The germline V and J ends were trimmed by 4 bases and 0 bases, with 13 bases remaining between them. Germline-derived CDR1 and CDR2 are SGHDT and YYEEEE. CDR3 residues: CASSRGGMLNTEAFF. The CDR3 coding sequence is TGTGCCAGCAGCCGCGGGGGGATGTTGAACACTGAAGCTTTCTTT.

V gene TRBV7-2 combines with J gene TRBJ1-4, with 10 bases identical to TRBD1. V dropped 5 bases and J dropped 10; count of bases not matched to a gene: 7. The CDR3 extends over 14 amino acids. Germline CDR1 is SGHTA and CDR2 is FQGNSA. This chain's CDR3 is CASSEGQGTGKLFF. Here the CDR3 DNA reads TGTGCCAGCAGCGAGGGACAGGGGACGGGAAAACTGTTTTTT.

This clone showed up just once. This rearrangement joins TRBV19 to TRBJ1-5, with D perhaps matching TRBD1 (6 bases). V lost 9 bases to trimming and J lost 0 bases, with 18 bases between them. Germline V gene sequence: CDR1 LNHDA, CDR2 SQIVND (reference sequence). CDR3 size: 16 residues. The CDR3: CASTGPGHYSNQPQHF. For the CDR3, the DNA is TGTGCCAGCACTGGACCGGGACACTATAGCAATCAGCCCCAGCATTTT.

This clone was seen only a few times. The chain carries TRBV7-2 and TRBJ2-1; TRBD2 matches 7 bases. Per germline, CDR1 SGHTA and CDR2 FQGNSA. The CDR3 has 18 residues. V lost 3 bases to trimming and J lost 2 bases; unmatched junction nucleotides: 13. The CDR3 loop reads CASSLHNQLAKTYNEQFF. The CDR3 coding sequence is TGTGCCAGCAGCTTGCATAATCAACTAGCGAAGACCTACAATGAGCAGTTCTTC. The full variable domain, completed using reference TRBV7-2 and TRBJ2-1, is GAGVSQSPSNKVTEKGKDVELRCDPISGHTALYWYRQSLGQGLEFLIYFQGNSAPDKSGLPSDRFSAERTGGSVSTLTIQRTQQEDSAVYLCASSLHNQLAKTYNEQFFGPGTRLTVL.

The J gene is TRBJ2-5, the V gene TRBV27; TRBD2 matches 13 bases. Losses at the gene ends were 5 bases for V and 7 bases for J; bases not matched to a gene: 13. CDR3 length: 17 amino acids. Germline CDR1 is MNHEY and CDR2 is SMNVEV (reference sequence). The DNA for the CDR3 is TGTGCCAGCAGTACCGGGAGACTAGCGGGAGGTTTCGGGACCCAGTACTTC. It is translated as CASSTGRLAGGFGTQYF.

This clone was seen a handful of times. The J gene is TRBJ1-1, the V gene TRBV19; D unresolved. This CDR3 spans 13 amino acids. The germline V and J ends were trimmed by 5 bases and 0 bases, with 7 bases remaining between them. The germline gives CDR1 LNHDA, CDR2 SQIVND (reference sequence). CDR3: CASSDQVNTEAFF. CDR3 nucleotide sequence: TGTGCCAGTAGTGATCAGGTGAACACTGAAGCTTTCTTT.

V and J are TRBV4-2 and TRBJ1-5; the D is unclear. Germline assignment: CDR1 LGHNA and CDR2 YNFKEQ. The V gene lost 0 bases and the J gene lost 6 bases, with 12 bases spanning the gap. CDR3 size: 15 residues. DNA for the CDR3: TGTGCCAGCAGCCAAGACCGGGGTTTGAGTCAGCCCCAGCATTTT. Its protein product is CASSQDRGLSQPQHF.

The J gene is TRBJ2-7, the V gene TRBV2; 14 bases are a match to TRBD2. The V gene's germline CDR1 is SNHLY and CDR2 FYNNEI. V lost 6 bases, J lost 4 bases, and 5 bases stayed unmatched. This CDR3 spans 15 amino acids. In nucleotides, the CDR3 is TGTGCCAGCAGAAGACTAGCGGGAGGGAGTTACGAGCAGTACTTC. This encodes CASRRLAGGSYEQYF.

V is TRBV11-2 and J is TRBJ2-1; tentative D call: TRBD2 (5 bases). The CDR3 has 16 residues. V lost 5 bases and J 7 bases, leaving 21 bases between the germline ends. CDR1 and CDR2 from the germline V gene are SGHAT and FQNNGV. The CDR3 is CASSNGHGILENEQFF. For the CDR3, the DNA is TGTGCCAGCAGCAATGGGCATGGGATACTAGAAAATGAGCAGTTCTTC.

The V and J genes are TRBV7-9 and TRBJ2-7, with TRBD1 matching over 7 bases. From germline, CDR1 is SEHNR and CDR2 FQNEAQ (reference sequence). After removal of 3 bases from V and 5 bases from J, the junction contained 7 bases not matched to a gene. This CDR3 has 14 residues. CDR3 in amino acids: CASSFSLDRDEQYF. The CDR3 coding sequence is TGTGCCAGCAGCTTCTCCCTAGACAGGGACGAGCAGTACTTC.

A single count supports this clone. The chain employs TRBV5-1 and TRBJ2-7; 10 nucleotides match TRBD1. Trimming cost V 3 bases and J 3 bases; bases outside gene matches: 6. The CDR3 contains 15 residues. Germline CDR1 is SGHRS and CDR2 is YFSETQ. The CDR3 DNA reads TGCGCCAGCAGCTATTCGACAGGGGGCATCTACGAGCAGTACTTC. It specifies CASSYSTGGIYEQYF.

This clone was seen only a few times. The chain combines TRBV4-1 with TRBJ2-5; weak D call: TRBD2 (5 bases). Germline loops: CDR1 MGHRA, CDR2 YSYEKL. The CDR3 contains 15 residues. Trimming stripped 1 base from V and 4 bases from J, with 13 bases between. Written as DNA, the CDR3 is TGCGCCAGCAGCCAAGGCATCGGGATGGGAGAGACCCAGTACTTC. Its protein is CASSQGIGMGETQYF.

J is TRBJ2-1 and V is TRBV7-9, with 10 bases matching TRBD2. The J segment lost 7 bases and the V segment lost 1 base, leaving 7 bases of the junction unmatched. The CDR3 loop spans 16 amino acids. Germline-derived CDR1 and CDR2 are SEHNR and FQNEAQ (reference sequence). CDR3 protein: CASSLGSSGRENEQFF. The CDR3 bases are TGTGCCAGCAGCTTAGGTTCTAGCGGGAGAGAAAATGAGCAGTTCTTC.

The rearrangement joins TRBV4-1 to TRBJ1-2; 9 bases line up with TRBD1. Germline values: CDR1 MGHRA, CDR2 YSYEKL. The CDR3 sequence is 18 residues long. Germline trimming cut 0 bases from V and 2 bases from J; bases unmatched to any gene: 10. DNA for the CDR3: TGCGCCAGCAGCCAAGAAACAGGGGGCCGGAGCTGGAACTATGGCTACACCTTC. Its protein product is CASSQETGGRSWNYGYTF.

The chain carries TRBV23-1 and TRBJ2-1, with TRBD1 matching over 8 bases. TRBV23-1 is filed as an ORF, its function uncertain. The V segment lost 3 bases and the J segment 9 bases; nucleotides outside the gene matches: 16. The CDR3 contains 17 residues. This CDR3 reads CASSQVGGGQDGCEQFF. CDR3 DNA: TGCGCCAGCAGTCAGGTGGGTGGGGGACAGGATGGGTGTGAGCAGTTCTTC.

The CDR3 nucleotides are TGTGCCAGTAGTCCCACTGGGGCCATGAACACTGAAGCTTTCTTT. It encodes CASSPTGAMNTEAFF. The chain is built from TRBV19 and TRBJ1-1, with D perhaps matching TRBD1 (5 bases). The CDR3 has 15 amino acids. The V and J ends lost 5 bases and 0 bases respectively, with 13 bases between them. Germline V lookup: CDR1 LNHDA, CDR2 SQIVND (reference sequence). The entire variable domain, with the rest obtained from reference TRBV19 and TRBJ1-1, is as follows: DGGITQSPKYLFRKEGQNVTLSCEQNLNHDAMYWYRQDPGQGLRLIYYSQIVNDFQKGDIAEGYSVSREKKESFPLTVTSAQKNPTAFYLCASSPTGAMNTEAFFGQGTRLTVV.

CDR3 sequence: CASSLQDPSGYTF. The CDR3 DNA is TGCGCCAGCAGCTTACAGGACCCCTCCGGCTACACCTTC. This chain connects TRBV5-1 to TRBJ1-2, with a tentative D call TRBD1 (5 bases). The germline V and J ends were trimmed by 2 bases and 8 bases, with 13 bases remaining between them. The germline CDR1 and CDR2 sequences are SGHRS and YFSETQ. This CDR3 is built from 13 residues.

The gene calls are TRBV2 and TRBJ1-1; D may be TRBD1 (5 bases). The germline V gene has CDR1 SNHLY and CDR2 FYNNEI. Trimming pared 7 bases from V and 4 bases from J, leaving 13 bases between. The CDR3 length is 13 residues. The DNA of the CDR3 is TGTGCCAGCACTCGGGGGGTTGGCACTGAAGCTTTCTTT. Translating gives CASTRGVGTEAFF.

This chain connects TRBV7-2 to TRBJ2-7; TRBD1 is a possible D gene (5 bases). This CDR3 comprises 15 residues. Germline-derived CDR1 and CDR2 are SGHTA and FQGNSA. The V end was cut by 0 bases, the J end by 6 bases, with 15 bases between. The CDR3 DNA sequence: TGTGCCAGCAGCTTAGCTTCAGGACACCGCCTCGAGCAGTACTTC. Residues: CASSLASGHRLEQYF.

The gene calls are TRBV4-2 and TRBJ2-1, with 11 bases matching TRBD2. With V trimmed by 4 bases and J by 9 bases, 8 bases remained unmatched. CDR3 size: 15 residues. The germline V gene has CDR1 LGHNA and CDR2 YNFKEQ. The CDR3 nucleotides read TGTGCCAGCAGCCTGGTGACTAGCGGGATCGGTGAGCAGTTCTTC. Protein product: CASSLVTSGIGEQFF.

The gene calls are TRBV11-1 and TRBJ2-7, with 10 bases lining up with TRBD1. There are 17 residues in the CDR3. Per germline, CDR1 SGHAT and CDR2 FQDESV (reference sequence). The J segment lost 0 bases and the V segment lost 5 bases, leaving 10 bases of the junction unmatched. CDR3 bases: TGTGCCAGCAGCCTGCAACCGGGACAGGGGTCCTCCTACGAGCAGTACTTC. This encodes CASSLQPGQGSSYEQYF. Full variable domain (missing parts from reference TRBV11-1 and TRBJ2-7): EAEVAQSPRYKITEKSQAVAFWCDPISGHATLYWYRQILGQGPELLVQFQDESVVDDSQLPKDRFSAERLKGVDSTLKIQPAELGDSAMYLCASSLQPGQGSSYEQYFGPGTRLTVT.

This clone came up once. J is TRBJ1-2 and V is TRBV29-1; no clear D. The CDR3 totals 15 residues. CDR1 is SQVTM and CDR2 is ANQGSEA in the germline V gene. V lost 3 bases, J lost 4 bases, and 18 bases lay in between. CDR3 nucleotides: TGCAGCGTTGACGGGTCGGCCGCCTTTTTCTATGGCTACACCTTC. Translating gives CSVDGSAAFFYGYTF.

This clone appeared a few times. The V and J genes are TRBV28 and TRBJ2-5; 7 nucleotides agree with TRBD1. Germline trimming cut 3 bases from V and 6 bases from J; bases unmatched to any gene: 4. Germline CDR1 MDHEN, CDR2 SYDVKM. The length of the CDR3 is 13 residues. The CDR3 loop is CASSFSGGKTQYF. The CDR3 DNA follows: TGTGCCAGCAGTTTTTCAGGGGGAAAGACCCAGTACTTC.

The chain links TRBV5-4 to TRBJ2-1; 7 bases align to TRBD2. The CDR3 is 13 amino acids. V was clipped by 0 bases and J by 12 bases; unmatched bases: 6. The germline gives CDR1 SGHNT, CDR2 YYREEE (reference sequence). The CDR3 here is CASSLASGLGQFF. For the CDR3, the DNA is TGTGCCAGCAGCTTGGCTAGCGGTCTAGGGCAGTTCTTC.

The chain couples TRBV7-2 to TRBJ2-5; D possibly corresponds to TRBD2 (6 bases). The germline gives CDR1 SGHTA, CDR2 FQGNSA. The V end lost 4 bases, the J end lost 4 bases, and 16 bases lay between the germline ends. This CDR3 is built from 15 residues. CDR3: CASSYAGSGPETQYF. In DNA form, the CDR3 reads TGTGCCAGCAGCTACGCTGGGAGCGGGCCAGAGACCCAGTACTTC.

V gene TRBV19 combines with J gene TRBJ2-1; no clear D gene. The CDR3 is 13 amino acids. The germline gives CDR1 LNHDA, CDR2 SQIVND (reference sequence). V shed 3 bases and J shed 4 bases, with 7 bases lying between them. The CDR3 loop reads CASSMATYNEQFF. The CDR3, as DNA: TGTGCCAGTAGTATGGCGACTTACAATGAGCAGTTCTTC.

The J gene is TRBJ2-1, the V gene TRBV9; TRBD2 aligns across 14 bases. The CDR3 spans 16 residues. Germline values: CDR1 SGDLS, CDR2 YYNGEE. The V and J ends lost 0 bases and 9 bases, in that order; junction bases with no gene match: 5. CDR3 region: CASSVAGLAGVGEQFF. For the CDR3, the DNA is TGTGCCAGCAGCGTAGCGGGACTAGCGGGAGTAGGTGAGCAGTTCTTC.

J is TRBJ2-3 and V is TRBV18; tentative D call: TRBD1 (5 bases). The CDR3 runs to 14 residues. Germline V gene data show CDR1 as KGHSH and CDR2 as LQKENI. Trimming pared 4 bases from V and 2 bases from J, leaving 10 bases between. CDR3 nucleotides: TGTGCCAGCTCACAAGGGGTCTCCACAGATACGCAGTATTTT. Residues: CASSQGVSTDTQYF.

The genes are TRBV11-2 and TRBJ2-5; 11 bases fit TRBD2. CDR1 and CDR2 from the germline V gene are SGHAT and FQNNGV. With V trimmed by 2 bases and J by 5 bases, 4 bases remained unmatched. The CDR3 totals 15 residues. The CDR3 DNA sequence: TGTGCCAGCAGCTTACTAGCGGGGGGTAGCGAGACCCAGTACTTC. This sequence encodes CASSLLAGGSETQYF.

The rearrangement uses TRBV5-5 and TRBJ1-1; perhaps TRBD1 as D (5 bases). Germline CDR1 reads SGHKS; CDR2 reads YYEKEE (reference sequence). V lost 6 bases, J lost 5 bases, and 14 bases lay in between. There are 13 residues in the CDR3. The CDR3 spells CASNGGTVTEAFF. The CDR3 bases are TGTGCCAGCAACGGGGGGACGGTTACTGAAGCTTTCTTT. The full variable domain, in which reference TRBV5-5 and TRBJ1-1 provide the parts outside the CDR3, is DAGVTQSPTHLIKTRGQQVTLRCSPISGHKSVSWYQQVLGQGPQFIFQYYEKEERGRGNFPDRFSARQFPNYSSELNVNALLLGDSALYLCASNGGTVTEAFFGQGTRLTVV.